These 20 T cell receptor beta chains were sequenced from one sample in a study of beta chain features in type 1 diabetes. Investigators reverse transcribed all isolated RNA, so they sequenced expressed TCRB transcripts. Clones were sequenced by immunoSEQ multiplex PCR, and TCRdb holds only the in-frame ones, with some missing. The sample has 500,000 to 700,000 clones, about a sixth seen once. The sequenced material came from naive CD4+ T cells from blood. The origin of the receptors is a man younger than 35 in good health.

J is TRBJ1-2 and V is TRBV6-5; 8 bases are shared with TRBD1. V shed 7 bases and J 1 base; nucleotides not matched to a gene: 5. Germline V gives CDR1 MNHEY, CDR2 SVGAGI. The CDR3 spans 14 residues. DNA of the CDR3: TGTGCCAGCAAAAAGACAGGGGTTAACTATGGCTACACCTTC. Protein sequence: CASKKTGVNYGYTF.

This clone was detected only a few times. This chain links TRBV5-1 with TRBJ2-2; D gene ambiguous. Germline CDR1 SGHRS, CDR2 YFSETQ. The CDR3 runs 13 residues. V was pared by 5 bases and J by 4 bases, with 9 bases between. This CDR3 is CASRIPGTGELFF. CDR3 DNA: TGCGCCAGCAGGATACCGGGCACCGGGGAGCTGTTTTTT.

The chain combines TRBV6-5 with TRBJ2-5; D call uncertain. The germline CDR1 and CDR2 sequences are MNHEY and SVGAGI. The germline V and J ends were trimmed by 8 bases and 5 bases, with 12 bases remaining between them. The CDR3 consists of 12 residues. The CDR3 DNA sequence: TGTGCCAGCCGGTTCGGCCGGGAGACCCAGTACTTC. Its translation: CASRFGRETQYF.

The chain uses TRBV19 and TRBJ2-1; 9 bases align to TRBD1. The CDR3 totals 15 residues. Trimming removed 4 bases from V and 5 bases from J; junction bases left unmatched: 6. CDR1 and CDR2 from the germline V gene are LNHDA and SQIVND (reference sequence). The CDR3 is CASSRQGGGNNEQFF. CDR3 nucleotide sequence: TGTGCCAGTAGTAGACAGGGGGGAGGGAACAATGAGCAGTTCTTC.

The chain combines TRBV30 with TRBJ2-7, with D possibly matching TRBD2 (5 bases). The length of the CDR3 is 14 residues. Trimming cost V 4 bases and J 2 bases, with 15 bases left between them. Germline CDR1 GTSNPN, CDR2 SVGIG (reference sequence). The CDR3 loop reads CAWIPRAGPYEQYF. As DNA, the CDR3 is TGTGCCTGGATCCCGAGGGCAGGACCCTACGAGCAGTACTTC.

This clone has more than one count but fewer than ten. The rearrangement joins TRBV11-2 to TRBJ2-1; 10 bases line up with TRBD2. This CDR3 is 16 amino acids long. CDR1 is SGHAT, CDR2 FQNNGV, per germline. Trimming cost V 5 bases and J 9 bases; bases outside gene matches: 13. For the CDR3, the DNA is TGTGCCAGCAGCCACAGGCAAGCGGGAGGGCCTGGTGAGCAGTTCTTC. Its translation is CASSHRQAGGPGEQFF. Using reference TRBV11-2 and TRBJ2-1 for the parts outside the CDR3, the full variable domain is EAGVAQSPRYKIIEKRQSVAFWCNPISGHATLYWYQQILGQGPKLLIQFQNNGVVDDSQLPKDRFSAERLKGVDSTLKIQPAKLEDSAVYLCASSHRQAGGPGEQFFGPGTRLTVL.

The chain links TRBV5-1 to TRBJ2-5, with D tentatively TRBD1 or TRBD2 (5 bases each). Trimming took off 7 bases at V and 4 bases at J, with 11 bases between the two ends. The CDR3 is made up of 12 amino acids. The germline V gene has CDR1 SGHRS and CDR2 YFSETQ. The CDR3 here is CASGVGTETQYF. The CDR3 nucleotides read TGCGCCAGCGGGGTCGGGACAGAGACCCAGTACTTC.

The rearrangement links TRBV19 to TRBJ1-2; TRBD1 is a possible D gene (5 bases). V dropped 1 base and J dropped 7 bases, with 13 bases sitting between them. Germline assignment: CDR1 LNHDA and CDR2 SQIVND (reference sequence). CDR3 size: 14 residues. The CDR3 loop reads CASSIAKRTSGYTF. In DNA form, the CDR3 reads TGTGCCAGTAGTATAGCGAAACGGACATCTGGCTACACCTTC.

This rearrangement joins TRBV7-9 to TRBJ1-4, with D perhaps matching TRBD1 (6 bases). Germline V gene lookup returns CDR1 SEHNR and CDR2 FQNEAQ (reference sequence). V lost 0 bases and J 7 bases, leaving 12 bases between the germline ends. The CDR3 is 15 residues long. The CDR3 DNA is TGTGCCAGCAGCTTAGCCGGAGGGGGAACTGAAAAACTGTTTTTT. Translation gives CASSLAGGGTEKLFF.

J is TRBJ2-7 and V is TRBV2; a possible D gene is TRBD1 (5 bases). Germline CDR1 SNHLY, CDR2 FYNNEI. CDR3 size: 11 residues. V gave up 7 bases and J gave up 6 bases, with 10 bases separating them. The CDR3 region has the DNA TGTGCCAGCATGACAGCGACCGAGCAGTACTTC. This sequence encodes CASMTATEQYF. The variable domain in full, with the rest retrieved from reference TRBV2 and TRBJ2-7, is EPEVTQTPSHQVTQMGQEVILRCVPISNHLYFYWYRQILGQKVEFLVSFYNNEISEKSEIFDDQFSVERPDGSNFTLKIRSTKLEDSAMYFCASMTATEQYFGPGTRLTVT.

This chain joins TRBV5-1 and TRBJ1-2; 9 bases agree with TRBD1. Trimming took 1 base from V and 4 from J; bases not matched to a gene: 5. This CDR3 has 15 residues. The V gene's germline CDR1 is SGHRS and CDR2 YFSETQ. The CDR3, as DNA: TGCGCCAGCAGCTTGCAAGGACAGGGGTCCTATGGCTACACCTTC. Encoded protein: CASSLQGQGSYGYTF.

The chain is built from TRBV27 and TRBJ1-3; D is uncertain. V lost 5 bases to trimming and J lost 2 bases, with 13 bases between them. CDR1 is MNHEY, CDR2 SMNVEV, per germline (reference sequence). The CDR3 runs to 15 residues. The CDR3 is CASSREGVPGNTIYF. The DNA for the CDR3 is TGTGCCAGCAGTCGGGAGGGTGTACCTGGAAACACCATATATTTT.

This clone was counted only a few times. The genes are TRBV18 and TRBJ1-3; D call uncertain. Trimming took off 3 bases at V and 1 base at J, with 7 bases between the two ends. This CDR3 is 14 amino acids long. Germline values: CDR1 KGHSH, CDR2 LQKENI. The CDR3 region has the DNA TGTGCCAGCTCACCTAGCAGGTCTGGAAACACCATATATTTT. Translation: CASSPSRSGNTIYF.

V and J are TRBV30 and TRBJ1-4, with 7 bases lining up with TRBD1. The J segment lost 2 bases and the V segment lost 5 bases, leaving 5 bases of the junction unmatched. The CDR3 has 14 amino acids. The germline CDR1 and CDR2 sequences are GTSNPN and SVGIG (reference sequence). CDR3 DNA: TGTGCCTGGGGCACAGGGGCGACTAATGAAAAACTGTTTTTT. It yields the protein CAWGTGATNEKLFF.

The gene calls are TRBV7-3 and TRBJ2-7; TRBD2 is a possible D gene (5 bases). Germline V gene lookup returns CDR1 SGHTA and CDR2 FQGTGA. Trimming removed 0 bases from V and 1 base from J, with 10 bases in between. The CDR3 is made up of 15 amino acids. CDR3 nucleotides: TGTGCCAGCAGCTTAACGGACGGGAAGTCCTACGAGCAGTACTTC. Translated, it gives CASSLTDGKSYEQYF.

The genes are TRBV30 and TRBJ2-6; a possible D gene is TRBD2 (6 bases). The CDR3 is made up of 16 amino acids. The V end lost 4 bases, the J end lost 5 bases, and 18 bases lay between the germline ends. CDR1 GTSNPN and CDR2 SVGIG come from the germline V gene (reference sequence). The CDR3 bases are TGTGCCTGGAACTCGCTCGACCGGGACTGGGCCAACGTCCTGACTTTC. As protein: CAWNSLDRDWANVLTF.

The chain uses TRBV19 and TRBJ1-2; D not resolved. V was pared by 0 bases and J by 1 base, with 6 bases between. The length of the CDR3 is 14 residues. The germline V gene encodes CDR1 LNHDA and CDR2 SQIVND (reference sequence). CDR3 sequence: CASSIDHGNYGYTF. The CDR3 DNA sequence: TGTGCCAGTAGTATAGACCACGGTAACTATGGCTACACCTTC.

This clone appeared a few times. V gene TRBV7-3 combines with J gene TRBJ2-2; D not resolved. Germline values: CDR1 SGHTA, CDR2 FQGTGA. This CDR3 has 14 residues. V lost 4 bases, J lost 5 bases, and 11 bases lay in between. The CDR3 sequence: CASSSRLGTGELFF. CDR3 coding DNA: TGTGCCAGCAGCTCACGGCTGGGGACCGGGGAGCTGTTTTTT.

CDR3 region: CASSPRQRMTSYEQYF. CDR3 DNA: TGTGCCAGCAGTCCTAGACAGCGAATGACCTCCTACGAGCAGTACTTC. The rearrangement links TRBV27 to TRBJ2-7; a possible D gene is TRBD1 (5 bases). CDR1 and CDR2 from the germline V gene are MNHEY and SMNVEV (reference sequence). The CDR3 extends over 16 amino acids. Trimming cost V 5 bases and J 0 bases, with 17 bases left between them.

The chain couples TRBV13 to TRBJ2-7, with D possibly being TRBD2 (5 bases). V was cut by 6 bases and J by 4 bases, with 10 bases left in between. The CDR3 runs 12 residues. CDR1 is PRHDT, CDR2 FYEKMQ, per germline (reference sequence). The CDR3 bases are TGTGCCAGCAGTAGAGGGCGGTACGAGCAGTACTTC. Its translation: CASSRGRYEQYF.